Listed here are 20 T cell receptor beta chains from one sample, sequenced in a study of early T cells in non-severe SARS-CoV-2 infection. One entry per CDR3 protein, called by TCRdb with MiXCR from the 5' RACE reads. The table lists 38,000 or so distinct CDR3 sequences, 3.5% to 5% of them singletons. Sequenced sample: whole blood. Receptors were obtained from an adult who was a healthcare worker with PCR-confirmed SARS-CoV-2 infection or an uninfected control (not recorded which).

This clonotype was counted ten times or more. The chain recombines TRBV12-3 or TRBV12-4 with TRBJ2-5, with 10 bases identical to TRBD2. With V trimmed by 4 bases and J by 4 bases, 3 bases remained unmatched. The CDR3 spans 14 residues. The CDR3 region is CASSSLAGRETQYF. The CDR3 DNA follows: TGTGCCAGCAGTTCACTAGCGGGGAGAGAGACCCAGTACTTC.

This clonotype was counted a few times. This chain links TRBV5-1 with TRBJ1-6; D remains unclear. Per germline, CDR1 SGHRS and CDR2 YFSETQ. V lost 4 bases and J 11 bases, leaving 13 bases between the germline ends. This CDR3 is built from 13 residues. CDR3 in DNA: TGCGCCAGCAGCCCGGAAGCGGGGACACCCCTCCACTTT. Protein: CASSPEAGTPLHF. The whole variable domain, filled in from reference TRBV5-1 and TRBJ1-6, reads KAGVTQTPRYLIKTRGQQVTLSCSPISGHRSVSWYQQTPGQGLQFLFEYFSETQRNKGNFPGRFSGRQFSNSRSEMNVSTLELGDSALYLCASSPEAGTPLHFGNGTRLTVT.

This clonotype came up a few times. An end of the junction does not agree with germline; a read error may underlie this. This chain links TRBV29-1 with TRBJ1-1; 12 nucleotides agree with TRBD1. The length of the CDR3 is 13 residues. Germline V gives CDR1 SQVTM, CDR2 ANQGSEA. CDR3 region: CSVRGQGATEVFF. The CDR3 DNA sequence: TGCAGCGTTCGGGGACAGGGGGCCACTGAAGTTTTCTTT.

This clonotype was observed at least ten times. The chain carries TRBV7-9 and TRBJ2-2; D ambiguous. Trimming stripped 5 bases from V and 2 bases from J, with 9 bases between. The germline V gene encodes CDR1 SEHNR and CDR2 FQNEAQ (reference sequence). This CDR3 spans 14 amino acids. This CDR3 reads CASSLPANTGELFF. The CDR3 DNA reads as TGTGCCAGCAGCCTTCCAGCCAACACCGGGGAGCTGTTTTTT.

This clonotype was recorded at least ten times. This chain connects TRBV19 to TRBJ2-5; TRBD2 matches at 7 bases. CDR3 size: 15 residues. Germline CDR1 reads LNHDA; CDR2 reads SQIVND (reference sequence). V shed 6 bases and J 3 bases; nucleotides not matched to a gene: 10. The CDR3 loop reads CASSQVSAGEETQYF. Written as DNA, the CDR3 is TGTGCCAGTAGCCAGGTTTCGGCGGGGGAAGAGACCCAGTACTTC.

This rearrangement joins TRBV29-1 to TRBJ2-1; D remains ambiguous. Germline CDR1 SQVTM, CDR2 ANQGSEA. The CDR3 covers 14 residues. Trimming took 2 bases from V and 1 from J, leaving 9 bases between them. The CDR3 DNA reads as TGCAGCGTTGAATTGATGGTGTCCTACAATGAGCAGTTCTTC. Translation: CSVELMVSYNEQFF.

V usage is TRBV12-3 or TRBV12-4 and J usage is TRBJ1-5, with unresolved D. V was pared by 2 bases and J by 9 bases, with 8 bases between. The CDR3 is 12 amino acids. CDR3 in DNA: TGTGCCAGCAGTTTAACGACGCGGCCCCAGCATTTT. It codes for CASSLTTRPQHF.

The genes are TRBV18 and TRBJ2-1, with 11 positions matching TRBD2. The CDR3 length is 15 residues. Per germline, CDR1 KGHSH and CDR2 LQKENI. V lost 6 bases to trimming and J lost 6 bases; unmatched junction nucleotides: 7. This CDR3 is CASSAGLAESNEQFF. CDR3 DNA sequence: TGTGCCAGCTCCGCGGGACTAGCGGAGAGCAATGAGCAGTTCTTC.

This clonotype has at least ten counts. This rearrangement joins TRBV6-5 to TRBJ2-3; a possible D gene is TRBD2 (6 bases). The germline V gene encodes CDR1 MNHEY and CDR2 SVGAGI. Deletions cut 4 bases from V and 6 bases from J, with 17 bases between. CDR3 length: 15 amino acids. CDR3 protein: CASSSDGGTRDTQYF. CDR3 sequence (DNA): TGTGCCAGCAGTTCAGACGGGGGTACCCGGGATACGCAGTATTTT.

Many counts were recorded for this clonotype. The CDR3 nucleotides are TGTGCCAGCAGTCGTGGACAGGGGAACACCTTC. Its translation is CASSRGQGNTF. The rearrangement links TRBV12-3 or TRBV12-4 to TRBJ1-2; TRBD1 aligns across 9 bases. Trimming cost V 5 bases and J 12 bases; bases outside gene matches: 4. The CDR3 totals 11 residues.

This clonotype occurred many times. The V call is TRBV18, the J call TRBJ2-7; perhaps D is TRBD1 or TRBD2 (5 bases each). Between the trimmed V and J ends, which lost 3 bases and 7 bases, there was a span of 19 bases. Germline CDR1 KGHSH, CDR2 LQKENI. The CDR3 is made up of 15 amino acids. CDR3 sequence: CASSPLGDSSGEQYF. The CDR3 DNA sequence: TGTGCCAGCTCACCCTTAGGGGATTCATCGGGAGAGCAGTACTTC.

This clonotype occurred many times. V and J are TRBV11-1 and TRBJ1-2, with 9 bases that match TRBD1. The V gene end was trimmed by 8 bases and the J gene end by 8 bases; junction bases not matched to a gene: 12. This CDR3 has 14 residues. Germline V gives CDR1 SGHAT, CDR2 FQDESV (reference sequence). CDR3 nucleotides: TGTGCCAGCGGCCCCCGGGACAGGGTCTTCGGCTACACCTTC. Protein product: CASGPRDRVFGYTF.

At least ten counts were recorded for this clonotype. This chain connects TRBV12-3 or TRBV12-4 to TRBJ1-3; D may be TRBD1 (5 bases). V was clipped by 7 bases and J by 6 bases, with 16 bases between them. The CDR3 sequence is 14 residues long. DNA for the CDR3: TGTGCCAGCACCCGGGGCAGGGCGATAAACACCATATATTTT. This gives the protein CASTRGRAINTIYF.

At least ten counts were recorded for this clonotype. This rearrangement joins TRBV29-1 to TRBJ2-3; D is tentatively TRBD1 or TRBD2 (7 bases each). Looked up from germline, CDR1 is SQVTM and CDR2 is ANQGSEA. This CDR3 contains 13 residues. V shed 8 bases and J shed 4 bases, with 16 bases lying between them. CDR3 bases: TGCAGCACATTCAGGGGGGGTTCAGATACGCAGTATTTT. Encoded protein: CSTFRGGSDTQYF.

This clonotype was detected ten times or more. J is TRBJ2-1 and V is TRBV5-4; maybe TRBD2 (6 bases). Trimming took 0 bases from V and 3 from J, leaving 13 bases between them. There are 16 residues in the CDR3. CDR1 and CDR2 from the germline V gene are SGHNT and YYREEE (reference sequence). CDR3 sequence: CASSLGSGPLYNEQFF. As DNA, the CDR3 is TGTGCCAGCAGCTTGGGTAGCGGTCCCCTCTACAATGAGCAGTTCTTC.

This clonotype was seen repeatedly, ten times or more. This CDR3 reads CSALPGRLQHSYTF. The CDR3, as DNA: TGCAGTGCCCTTCCGGGACGCCTCCAACATAGCTACACCTTC. The chain recombines TRBV20-1 with TRBJ1-2, with D tentatively TRBD1 (5 bases). The CDR3 sequence is 14 residues long. Germline CDR1 is DFQATT and CDR2 is SNEGSKA (reference sequence). V shed 6 bases and J shed 9 bases, with 23 bases lying between them.

This clonotype was observed at least ten times. This chain connects TRBV6-1 to TRBJ2-7; 10 bases map to TRBD1. Trimming removed 4 bases from V and 5 bases from J; junction bases left unmatched: 5. Germline CDR1 is MNHNS and CDR2 is SASEGT. This CDR3 has 14 amino acids. The CDR3 DNA reads as TGTGCCAGCAGTGGCGGGACAGGGGATGACGAGCAGTACTTC. This encodes CASSGGTGDDEQYF.

This clonotype came up many times. The chain combines TRBV20-1 with TRBJ2-7; 10 bases map to TRBD2. V gave up 7 bases and J gave up 1 base; unmatched junction bases: 7. Germline loops: CDR1 DFQATT, CDR2 SNEGSKA (reference sequence). CDR3 length: 14 residues. Here the CDR3 DNA reads TGCAGTGTTACGAGGACTAGCGGTTCCTACGAGCAGTACTTC. Its protein is CSVTRTSGSYEQYF.

This clonotype was recorded a few times. This rearrangement joins TRBV4-1 to TRBJ1-6; D is uncertain. This CDR3 contains 15 residues. The germline V and J ends were trimmed by 0 bases and 6 bases, with 9 bases remaining between them. Germline V gene lookup returns CDR1 MGHRA and CDR2 YSYEKL. The CDR3 bases are TGCGCCAGCAGCCAAGAAGGGAGTATTAATTCACCCCTCCACTTT. Amino acids: CASSQEGSINSPLHF.

This clonotype counts as medium-sized (0.01 to 0.1%). V gene TRBV20-1 combines with J gene TRBJ2-3, with TRBD2 matching 11 bases. V lost 5 bases to trimming and J lost 0 bases; unmatched junction nucleotides: 7. The germline gives CDR1 DFQATT, CDR2 SNEGSKA (reference sequence). The CDR3 contains 16 residues. This CDR3 reads CSALIAGGLSTDTQYF. The CDR3 DNA reads as TGCAGTGCTCTTATAGCGGGGGGGCTTAGCACAGATACGCAGTATTTT.